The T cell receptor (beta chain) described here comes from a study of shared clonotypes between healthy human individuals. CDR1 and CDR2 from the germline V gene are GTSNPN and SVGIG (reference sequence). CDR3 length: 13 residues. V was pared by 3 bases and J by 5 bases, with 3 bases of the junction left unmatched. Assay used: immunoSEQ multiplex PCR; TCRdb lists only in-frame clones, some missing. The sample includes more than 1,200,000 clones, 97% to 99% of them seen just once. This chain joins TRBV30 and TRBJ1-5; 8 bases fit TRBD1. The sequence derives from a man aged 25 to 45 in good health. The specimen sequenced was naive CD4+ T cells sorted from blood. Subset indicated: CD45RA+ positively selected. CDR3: CAWSSDRDQPQHF. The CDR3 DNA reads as TGTGCCTGGAGCTCGGACAGGGATCAGCCCCAGCATTTT.